The clone carrying this TCR beta chain was observed a few times. Its matching antigen is unknown. This specimen belongs to a study of CD8 T cells in ankylosing spondylitis. Findings and limits, study-wide: Ankylosing spondylitis blood appeared to be characterized by a TCR beta motif of roughly eight highly homologous variants. Reportedly, disease-linked clones are significantly enriched in ankylosing spondylitis patients' matched synovial fluid. Earlier authors reported some of these motif variants in reactive arthritis synovial fluid and blood. CD8+ by phenotype, disease-linked clones were relatively rare in peripheral blood.

Quantitative 5'-RACE with molecular barcodes was used to make the TCR beta libraries. A single record per CDR3 protein comes from TCRdb applying MiXCR to the 5' RACE reads. The table lists more than 250,000 distinct CDR3 sequences, under 8.5% of them singletons. This TCR was sampled from a male donor with ankylosing spondylitis. The sequenced material came from blood, either unsorted or a sorted T cell fraction (not recorded which).

The CDR3 here is CSASAGGLPDTQYF. In DNA, the CDR3 is TGCAGTGCTAGTGCGGGAGGGCTCCCAGATACGCAGTATTTT. The chain employs TRBV20-1 and TRBJ2-3; TRBD2 agrees at 9 bases. Germline values: CDR1 DFQATT, CDR2 SNEGSKA (reference sequence). The CDR3 consists of 14 residues. Trimming cost V 3 bases and J 4 bases; bases outside gene matches: 5.